One and the same sample provided the 17 T cell receptor beta chains below, sequenced in a study of radiotherapy plus CTLA-4 blockade in lung cancer. Data came from immunoSEQ multiplex PCR; TCRdb stores just in-frame clones and leaves some out. The repertoire has 70,000 to 95,000 clones, around four fifths of them found once; the top ten carry approximately 15%. Sequencing used peripheral blood, obtained from a patient treated with radiotherapy plus ipilimumab. The receptor source for this set is a human donor with non-small cell lung cancer that progressed on radiotherapy plus ipilimumab.

The chain carries TRBV5-4 and TRBJ1-2, with D perhaps matching TRBD1 (5 bases). CDR3 length equals 14 residues. Per germline, CDR1 SGHNT and CDR2 YYREEE (reference sequence). V lost 3 bases and J lost 5, with 14 bases in between. The CDR3 bases are TGTGCCAGCAGCTCGCAGGGATATGAATATGGCTACACCTTC. This encodes CASSSQGYEYGYTF.

The rearrangement links TRBV6-5 to TRBJ2-7; D is ambiguous. CDR3 length: 14 amino acids. In germline, CDR1 is MNHEY, CDR2 SVGAGI. The V gene lost 7 bases and the J gene lost 2 bases, with 15 bases spanning the gap. The CDR3 DNA sequence: TGTGCCAGCACCGACCCAGGCTTCCCCTACGAGCAGTACTTC. Translated: CASTDPGFPYEQYF.

This sequence joins TRBV29-1 and TRBJ1-3, with D perhaps matching TRBD1 (5 bases). V was cut by 5 bases and J by 0 bases, with 14 bases left in between. The CDR3 spans 15 residues. Germline V gene data show CDR1 as SQVTM and CDR2 as ANQGSEA. The CDR3 here is CSVQGDGGSGNTIYF. CDR3 bases: TGCAGCGTTCAGGGCGACGGGGGCTCTGGAAACACCATATATTTT.

This chain connects TRBV5-1 to TRBJ2-5; D call uncertain. Germline V gives CDR1 SGHRS, CDR2 YFSETQ. Trimming shortened V by 0 bases and J by 0 bases, and 6 bases separated the two germline ends. The CDR3 totals 14 residues. CDR3 DNA sequence: TGCGCCAGCAGCTTGGATGTATACCAAGAGACCCAGTACTTC. It is translated as CASSLDVYQETQYF. The entire variable domain, with the rest obtained from reference TRBV5-1 and TRBJ2-5, is as follows: KAGVTQTPRYLIKTRGQQVTLSCSPISGHRSVSWYQQTPGQGLQFLFEYFSETQRNKGNFPGRFSGRQFSNSRSEMNVSTLELGDSALYLCASSLDVYQETQYFGPGTRLLVL.

The CDR3 sequence: CASSSGLAREQYF. CDR3 in DNA: TGTGCCAGCAGTTCTGGACTAGCGAGGGAGCAGTACTTC. The V and J genes are TRBV2 and TRBJ2-7, with 9 bases that match TRBD2. J lost 7 bases, V lost 5 bases, and 6 bases had no gene match. CDR1 and CDR2 (germline): SNHLY, FYNNEI. The CDR3 totals 13 residues.

This chain joins TRBV7-2 and TRBJ2-7, with D hard to call. Germline loops: CDR1 SGHTA, CDR2 FQGNSA. This CDR3 is built from 14 residues. V shed 5 bases and J shed 6 bases, with 17 bases lying between them. The CDR3 bases are TGTGCCAGCAGCACCGGACCGAGCACCTCCGAGCAGTACTTC. Translating it yields CASSTGPSTSEQYF.

V and J are TRBV7-8 and TRBJ2-7; 8 bases align to TRBD2. V gave up 10 bases and J gave up 0 bases; unmatched junction bases: 8. The CDR3 loop spans 14 amino acids. CDR1 and CDR2 from the germline V gene are SGHVS and FQNEAQ. This CDR3 is CATSKRESSYEQYF. The CDR3 DNA sequence: TGTGCCACTAGTAAGCGGGAGAGCTCCTACGAGCAGTACTTC.

The chain employs TRBV7-2 and TRBJ2-3, with a tentative D call TRBD1 (5 bases). Germline V gene sequence: CDR1 SGHTA, CDR2 FQGNSA. The CDR3 is 15 residues long. The V gene lost 2 bases and the J gene lost 3 bases, with 12 bases spanning the gap. The CDR3 protein is CASSLSGLGTDTQYF. CDR3 in DNA: TGTGCCAGCAGCTTATCAGGGTTGGGAACAGATACGCAGTATTTT.

The chain has TRBV29-1 and TRBJ2-7; 7 bases agree with TRBD2. The V gene's germline CDR1 is SQVTM and CDR2 ANQGSEA. This CDR3 comprises 15 residues. V trimming: 4 bases; J trimming: 3 bases; junction bases outside the gene matches: 12. The CDR3 loop reads CSVGGLDRGHYEQYF. The CDR3 DNA follows: TGCAGCGTTGGAGGACTAGATAGAGGCCACTACGAGCAGTACTTC.

The rearrangement links TRBV14 to TRBJ1-3; TRBD1 aligns across 8 bases. CDR1 is SGHDN, CDR2 FVKESK, per germline. With V trimmed by 3 bases and J by 4 bases, 11 bases remained unmatched. This CDR3 is 17 amino acids long. The CDR3 DNA follows: TGTGCCAGCAGCCACTGGACAGGGAGAGGCTCCGGAAACACCATATATTTT. This gives the protein CASSHWTGRGSGNTIYF.

Concerning this clone: The junction does not match germline at one end; this may be a read error. The rearrangement links TRBV7-2 to TRBJ2-5; TRBD2 is a possible D gene (6 bases). The CDR3 length is 14 residues. The germline gives CDR1 SGHTA, CDR2 FQGNSA. As DNA, the CDR3 is TGTCCCAGCAGCCCCCGGGACTCGCAAGAGACCCAGTACTTC. Translated: CPSSPRDSQETQYF. The full variable domain, with the rest looked up from reference TRBV7-2 and TRBJ2-5, is GAGVSQSPSNKVTEKGKDVELRCDPISGHTALYWYRQSLGQGLEFLIYFQGNSAPDKSGLPSDRFSAERTGGSVSTLTIQRTQQEDSAVYLCPSSPRDSQETQYFGPGTRLLVL.

The V gene is TRBV29-1, the J gene TRBJ2-7; 10 nucleotides match TRBD1. The CDR3 covers 14 residues. Germline V CDR1 and CDR2: SQVTM, ANQGSEA. The junction had 5 bases not matched to a gene; V was cut back by 6 bases and J by 0 bases. The CDR3 DNA follows: TGCAGCGTCTCAGGACAGGGGGGCTCCTACGAGCAGTACTTC. Protein: CSVSGQGGSYEQYF.

This clone appeared a few times. J is TRBJ2-3 and V is TRBV28, with a weak D call TRBD2 (5 bases). The V end was cut by 6 bases, the J end by 2 bases, with 12 bases between. The V gene's germline CDR1 is MDHEN and CDR2 SYDVKM. CDR3 size: 14 residues. The DNA for the CDR3 is TGTGCCAGCAGGGACTTGGGTATCACAGATACGCAGTATTTT. It specifies CASRDLGITDTQYF.

CDR3 sequence reads: CATRDTQETQYF. In DNA, the CDR3 is TGTGCCACCCGGGACACACAAGAGACCCAGTACTTC. The chain couples TRBV10-3 to TRBJ2-5; D is perhaps TRBD1 (6 bases). Per germline, CDR1 ENHRY and CDR2 SYGVKD. The CDR3 is 12 amino acids. V gave up 10 bases and J gave up 2 bases, with 11 bases separating them.

The V gene is TRBV18, the J gene TRBJ2-5; 10 bases map to TRBD1. The J call may be wrong; the DNA end is better matched by TRBJ2-7. Germline V gives CDR1 KGHSH, CDR2 LQKENI. CDR3 length: 13 amino acids. The CDR3 nucleotides read TGTGCCAGCTCACTAGGACAGGGGGACGAGCAGTACTTC. Its translation: CASSLGQGDEQYF.

In this sample, this clone turned up a few times. The J gene is TRBJ2-7, the V gene TRBV5-1, with TRBD1 matching over 11 bases. The CDR3 consists of 15 residues. The ends lost 3 bases at V and 2 bases at J; junction bases unmatched: 4. The V gene's germline CDR1 is SGHRS and CDR2 YFSETQ. CDR3 in amino acids: CASSWGTGGTYEQYF. The CDR3 region has the DNA TGCGCCAGCAGCTGGGGGACAGGGGGGACCTACGAGCAGTACTTC.

This chain connects TRBV4-3 to TRBJ1-4; no reliable D call. Trimming removed 0 bases at V and 7 bases at J, with 6 bases between. Germline CDR1 LGHNA, CDR2 YSLEER. This CDR3 has 13 amino acids. The CDR3 loop is CASSQDGGEKLFF. CDR3 coding DNA: TGCGCCAGCAGCCAAGATGGCGGTGAAAAACTGTTTTTT.